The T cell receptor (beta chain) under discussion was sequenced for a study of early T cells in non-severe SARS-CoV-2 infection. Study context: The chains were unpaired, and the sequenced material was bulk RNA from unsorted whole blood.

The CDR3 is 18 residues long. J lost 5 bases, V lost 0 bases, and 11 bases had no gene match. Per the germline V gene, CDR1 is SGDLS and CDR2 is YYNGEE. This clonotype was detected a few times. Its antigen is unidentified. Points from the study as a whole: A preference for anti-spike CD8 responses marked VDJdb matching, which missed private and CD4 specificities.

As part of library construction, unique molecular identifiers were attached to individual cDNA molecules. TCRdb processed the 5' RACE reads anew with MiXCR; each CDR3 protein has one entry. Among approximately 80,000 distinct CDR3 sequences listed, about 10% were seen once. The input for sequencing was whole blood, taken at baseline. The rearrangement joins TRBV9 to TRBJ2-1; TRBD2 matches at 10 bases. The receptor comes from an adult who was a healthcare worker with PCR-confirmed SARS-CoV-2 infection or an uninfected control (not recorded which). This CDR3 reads CASSVALLLAGGHNEQFF. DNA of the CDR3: TGTGCCAGCAGCGTAGCCCTCCTGTTAGCGGGGGGTCACAATGAGCAGTTCTTC.